This T cell receptor (beta chain) was recorded in a study of cytomegalovirus exposure and HLA in healthy donors. Overall study context: Around 78 million unique TCR sequences came from HLA-typed donors in an early release. General study findings and limits: Some TCR beta chains (roughly 160 of them) were listed as cytomegalovirus-associated.

The PCR had 60 Vbeta and 13 Jbeta primers. In the original processing: In a later analysis, roughly 86 million unique TCR beta chains included roughly 11 million shared by two or more donors. This table comes from immunoSEQ multiplex PCR, and its TCRdb copy is limited to in-frame clones, with some not included. From that table come the V and J calls and clone size; the DNA was used to work out D and trimming. The profile shows roughly 240,000 clones, around four fifths of them singletons. In the case of this clone: Antigen specificity is unknown.

Trimming removed 1 base at V and 5 bases at J, with 9 bases between. From germline, CDR1 is SGDLS and CDR2 YYNGEE. The CDR3 runs to 13 residues. This sequence was found in a boy aged 10-17 years in good health and CMV-seronegative. Specimen: PBMCs. The V call is TRBV9, the J call TRBJ1-1; no reliable D call. CDR3: CASSVQRDTEAFF. CDR3 nucleotides: TGTGCCAGCAGCGTACAGCGGGATACTGAAGCTTTCTTT.